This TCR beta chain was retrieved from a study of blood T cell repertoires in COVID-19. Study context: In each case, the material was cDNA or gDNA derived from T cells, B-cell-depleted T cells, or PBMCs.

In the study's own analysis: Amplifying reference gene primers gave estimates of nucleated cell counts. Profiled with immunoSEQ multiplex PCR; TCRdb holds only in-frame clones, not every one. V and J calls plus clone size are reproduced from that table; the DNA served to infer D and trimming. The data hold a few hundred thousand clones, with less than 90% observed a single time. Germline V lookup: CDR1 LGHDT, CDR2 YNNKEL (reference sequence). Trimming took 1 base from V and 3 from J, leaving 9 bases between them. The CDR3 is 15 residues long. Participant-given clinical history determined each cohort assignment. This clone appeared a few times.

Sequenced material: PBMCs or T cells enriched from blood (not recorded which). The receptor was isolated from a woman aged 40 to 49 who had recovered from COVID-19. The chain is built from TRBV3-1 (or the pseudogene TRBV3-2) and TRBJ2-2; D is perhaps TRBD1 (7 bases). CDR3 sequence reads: CASSQGRGDTGELFF. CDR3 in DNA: TGTGCCAGCAGCCAAGGCAGGGGGGACACCGGGGAGCTGTTTTTT.